This T cell receptor (beta chain) was observed in a study of T cells after yellow fever vaccination. Study findings and constraints: Only a minor proportion of clonotypes was detected across both CD4 and CD8 compartments.

The CDR3 loop spans 18 amino acids. From germline, CDR1 is LGHNA and CDR2 YSLEER. V was cut by 3 bases and J by 1 base, with 16 bases left in between. TCRdb passed the 5' RACE reads through MiXCR, listing each CDR3 protein once. The table lists around 60,000 distinct CDR3 sequences, about 5.2% of them singletons. This clonotype has ten or more counts. The TCR was taken from a man aged 18 to 35 who received the YFV17D yellow fever vaccine. V usage is TRBV4-3 and J usage is TRBJ2-6; possibly TRBD1 for D (5 bases). Sequencing used PBMCs, either bulk or a sorted T-cell subset (CD4+, CD8+, memory, or dextramer-sorted; not recorded which), obtained on the day of the yellow fever booster vaccination. CDR3 DNA sequence: TGCGCCAGCAGCCAGACTGGTCATCAGGGATCTGGGGCCAACGTCCTGACTTTC. This codes for CASSQTGHQGSGANVLTF.